Sequencing of this TCR beta chain was carried out in a study of technical replicates of blood from a handful of donors. The CDR3 length is 14 residues. Germline-derived CDR1 and CDR2 are SEHNR and FQNEAQ (reference sequence). Trimming removed 4 bases from V and 6 bases from J; junction bases left unmatched: 4. In this sample, this clone turned up once. Using immunoSEQ multiplex PCR, the repertoire was profiled, and TCRdb retains in-frame clones only, with some absent. The sample consists of about 75,000 clones, about 97% of them appearing once. The sequence derives from a human donor in good health. The sequencing input was T cells isolated from PBMCs. V usage is TRBV7-9 and J usage is TRBJ1-4, with TRBD1 matching 8 bases. This CDR3 reads CASSWTGLDEKLFF. In DNA form, the CDR3 reads TGTGCCAGCAGCTGGACAGGGTTGGATGAAAAACTGTTTTTT.